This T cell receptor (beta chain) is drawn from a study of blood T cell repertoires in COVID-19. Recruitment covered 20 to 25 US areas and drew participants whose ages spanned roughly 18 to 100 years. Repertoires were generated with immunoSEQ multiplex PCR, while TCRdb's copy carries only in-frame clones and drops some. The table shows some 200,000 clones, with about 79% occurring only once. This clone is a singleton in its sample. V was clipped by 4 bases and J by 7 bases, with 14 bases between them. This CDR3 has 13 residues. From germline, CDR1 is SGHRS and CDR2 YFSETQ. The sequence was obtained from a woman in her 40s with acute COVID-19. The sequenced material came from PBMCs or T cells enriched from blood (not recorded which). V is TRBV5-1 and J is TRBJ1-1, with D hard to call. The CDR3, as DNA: TGCGCCAGCAGCCCTGGAGGTATTGGTGAAGCTTTCTTT. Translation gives CASSPGGIGEAFF.